The 5 T cell receptor beta chains presented below share a single source sample, sequenced in a study of cytomegalovirus exposure and HLA in healthy donors. The assay was immunoSEQ multiplex PCR, and TCRdb's table has in-frame clones only and misses some. This sample has 150,000 to 200,000 clones; around 85% occur once, and the top ten carry approximately 16%. Input material: PBMCs. The receptors come from a man between 18 and 35 years old in good health and CMV-seropositive.

The V gene is TRBV27, the J gene TRBJ2-5, with 10 bases lining up with TRBD2. The tail of the sequence fits TRBJ2-7 better, so the J call may be wrong. Germline lookup yields CDR1 MNHEY and CDR2 SMNVEV (reference sequence). The CDR3 is 14 residues long. CDR3 coding DNA: TGTGCCAGCTCCGGACTAGCGGCCGCCTACGAGCAGTACTTC. Translating gives CASSGLAAAYEQYF.

The chain joins TRBV13 to TRBJ2-3; TRBD2 aligns across 13 bases. This CDR3 comprises 16 residues. CDR1 and CDR2 (germline): PRHDT, FYEKMQ (reference sequence). J lost 4 bases, V lost 3 bases, and 4 bases had no gene match. The CDR3 coding sequence is TGTGCCAGCAGCTTCACTAGCGGGGGGGCATCAGATACGCAGTATTTT. Residues: CASSFTSGGASDTQYF.

The chain joins TRBV9 to TRBJ2-1, with D hard to call. The V end lost 2 bases, the J end lost 0 bases, and 6 bases lay between the germline ends. CDR3 length: 14 residues. The germline V gene encodes CDR1 SGDLS and CDR2 YYNGEE. The CDR3 nucleotides read TGTGCCAGCAGCGTCGCTAGCTCCTACAATGAGCAGTTCTTC. Translating gives CASSVASSYNEQFF. Drawing the rest from reference TRBV9 and TRBJ2-1, the complete variable domain is DSGVTQTPKHLITATGQRVTLRCSPRSGDLSVYWYQQSLDQGLQFLIQYYNGEERAKGNILERFSAQQFPDLHSELNLSSLELGDSALYFCASSVASSYNEQFFGPGTRLTVL.

The rearrangement joins TRBV21-1 to TRBJ2-2; the D call in the table, TRBD2, was not verified against the DNA. TRBV21-1 is flagged as a pseudogene. This CDR3 has 19 residues. For the CDR3, the DNA is TGTGCCAGCAGCGGATCAAGCGCGGCGGGGGGGCCGTGGGGCGGGGAGCTGTTTTTT. Translation: CASSGSSAAGGPWGGELFF.

The CDR3 here is CASSRDSSQETQYF. The CDR3 DNA follows: TGCGCCAGCAGCCGGGACAGTAGCCAAGAGACCCAGTACTTC. This sequence joins TRBV5-1 and TRBJ2-5, with 7 bases lining up with TRBD1. Trimming at V came to 4 bases and at J to 1 base, leaving 4 bases not matched to a gene. Germline-derived CDR1 and CDR2 are SGHRS and YFSETQ. The CDR3 sequence is 14 residues long.